This section outlines one T cell receptor (beta chain) sequence together with its context. In germline, CDR1 is LGHNA, CDR2 YSLEER. The CDR3 loop spans 14 amino acids. Trimming cost V 0 bases and J 7 bases; bases outside gene matches: 6. These data belong to a study of blood T cell repertoires in COVID-19. Study as a whole: Acute and convalescent COVID-19 samples came from the United States, Italy and Spain.

Study processing details: Amplifying reference gene primers gave estimates of nucleated cell counts. This table comes from immunoSEQ multiplex PCR, and its TCRdb copy is limited to in-frame clones, with some not included. V, J and clone size were drawn from that table, and D and trimming were deduced from the DNA. The sample has 200,000 to 300,000 clones; roughly 83% are singletons. The chain joins TRBV4-3 to TRBJ2-7, with 7 bases aligning to TRBD1. The sample was peripheral blood. This receptor was identified in an elderly man with acute or convalescent COVID-19. The chain's CDR3 is CASSQDLAGGEQYF. DNA for the CDR3: TGCGCCAGCAGCCAAGATCTTGCAGGGGGAGAGCAGTACTTC.